The rows below give T cell receptor beta chains drawn from one sample of a study of shared clonotypes between healthy human individuals. Method: immunoSEQ multiplex PCR; TCRdb's copy keeps in-frame clones and lacks some. The data contain approximately 340,000 clones, roughly 70% of them seen just once; the ten biggest clones take up less than 11%. The material sequenced was memory CD4+ T cells sorted from blood. The source is a man aged 25 to 40 in good health. Each CDR3 is given with its conserved first and last residue. The D gene is left open where the match is weak. Clone size is not always given. Where it is, it says once, few, many or a class for expanded clones.

d_gene: TRBD1; v_gene: TRBV10-3; j_gene: TRBJ1-2; abundance: .; CDR3nt: TGTGCCATCAGTGAGTCTGAGGACAGGGTGGCTGGCTACACCTTC; CDR3aa: CAISESEDRVAGYTF
d_gene: .; v_gene: TRBV9; j_gene: TRBJ1-2; abundance: .; CDR3nt: TGTGCCAGCAGCCTACGGGGGGGATCTGGCTACACCTTC; CDR3aa: CASSLRGGSGYTF
d_gene: TRBD1; v_gene: TRBV28; j_gene: TRBJ1-5; abundance: .; CDR3nt: TGTGCCAGCAGCCCGACAGGAGGGGGCGCAGGACAGCCCCAGCATTTT; CDR3aa: CASSPTGGGAGQPQHF
d_gene: .; v_gene: TRBV29-1; j_gene: TRBJ2-7; abundance: .; CDR3nt: TGCAGCGTTGCTAATAAAATGGGCAGCGAGCAGTACTTC; CDR3aa: CSVANKMGSEQYF
d_gene: .; v_gene: TRBV4-1; j_gene: TRBJ2-1; abundance: .; CDR3nt: TGCGCCAGCACGACCGGGCCCCAAAGCCTCAATGAGCAGTTCTTC; CDR3aa: CASTTGPQSLNEQFF
d_gene: .; v_gene: TRBV28; j_gene: TRBJ1-2; abundance: .; CDR3nt: TGTGCCAGCAGGGGTTTGGCAGGGAGGTATGGCTACACCTTC; CDR3aa: CASRGLAGRYGYTF
d_gene: TRBD2; v_gene: TRBV6-1; j_gene: TRBJ2-1; abundance: .; CDR3nt: TGTGCCAGCAGTGAATTGGGGGGGTTTACTTCGGATGAGCAGTTCTTC; CDR3aa: CASSELGGFTSDEQFF
d_gene: .; v_gene: TRBV19; j_gene: TRBJ1-5; abundance: .; CDR3nt: TGTGCCAGTAGTACGAAATTTGGGACTTGGTCCCTGGGGGGCCCCCAGCATTTT; CDR3aa: CASSTKFGTWSLGGPQHF
d_gene: TRBD2; v_gene: TRBV19; j_gene: TRBJ2-1; abundance: .; CDR3nt: TGTGCCAGTAGTACCATGGCTAGCGGCGACAATGAGCAGTTCTTC; CDR3aa: CASSTMASGDNEQFF
d_gene: TRBD1; v_gene: TRBV5-6; j_gene: TRBJ2-5; abundance: .; CDR3nt: TGTGCCAGCAGCCTGGACAGGGTCCCCTCCGGGACTTTCCAAGAGACCCAGTACTTC; CDR3aa: CASSLDRVPSGTFQETQYF
d_gene: .; v_gene: TRBV6-1; j_gene: TRBJ1-2; abundance: .; CDR3nt: TGTGCCAGCACCCTTCCCCGGGGCAACTATGGCTACACCTTC; CDR3aa: CASTLPRGNYGYTF
d_gene: .; v_gene: TRBV7-2; j_gene: TRBJ1-2; abundance: .; CDR3nt: TGTGCCAGCAGCTTAATGCTCGGAGGGGTAGACTATGGCTACACCTTC; CDR3aa: CASSLMLGGVDYGYTF
d_gene: .; v_gene: TRBV19; j_gene: TRBJ2-7; abundance: .; CDR3nt: TGTGCCAGTAGTATAGCCCCCTCCGACTACGAGCAGTACTTC; CDR3aa: CASSIAPSDYEQYF
d_gene: TRBD2; v_gene: TRBV2; j_gene: TRBJ2-1; abundance: .; CDR3nt: TGTGCCAGCAGAGGGACTAGCGGGAGGTTCAATGAGCAGTTCTTC; CDR3aa: CASRGTSGRFNEQFF
d_gene: .; v_gene: TRBV7-9; j_gene: TRBJ1-6; abundance: .; CDR3nt: TGTGCCAGCAGCTTGGCTCAGGGGATTGGTAATTCACCCCTCCACTTT; CDR3aa: CASSLAQGIGNSPLHF
d_gene: .; v_gene: TRBV29-1; j_gene: TRBJ2-4; abundance: .; CDR3nt: TGCAGCGTTGGTCTGGGGCAGGCAGGAAACATTCAGTACTTC; CDR3aa: CSVGLGQAGNIQYF
d_gene: .; v_gene: TRBV7-9; j_gene: TRBJ2-1; abundance: once; CDR3nt: TGTGCCAGCAGCTTATTTGGGGATCAAGAGCAGTTCTTC; CDR3aa: CASSLFGDQEQFF
d_gene: .; v_gene: TRBV6-1; j_gene: TRBJ1-5; abundance: .; CDR3nt: TGTGCCAGCAGTGAAAGAATGGGCAATCAGCCCCAGCATTTT; CDR3aa: CASSERMGNQPQHF
d_gene: .; v_gene: TRBV28; j_gene: TRBJ2-1; abundance: .; CDR3nt: TGTGCCAGCAGTTTGAAGGGCCCATTAAATGAGCAGTTCTTC; CDR3aa: CASSLKGPLNEQFF
d_gene: .; v_gene: TRBV11-2; j_gene: TRBJ2-7; abundance: .; CDR3nt: TGTGCCAGCAGCTTAATAACAGGGAAGCACGAGCAGTACTTC; CDR3aa: CASSLITGKHEQYF
d_gene: .; v_gene: TRBV21-1; j_gene: TRBJ2-7; abundance: many; CDR3nt: TGTGCCAGCAGCAAAGGGGACAGGGGGGGTACCTACGAGCAGTACTTC; CDR3aa: CASSKGDRGGTYEQYF
d_gene: .; v_gene: TRBV7-9; j_gene: TRBJ2-3; abundance: .; CDR3nt: TGTGCCAGCAGCGGAATGGGGAGTTTGGAGACAGATACGCAGTATTTT; CDR3aa: CASSGMGSLETDTQYF
d_gene: .; v_gene: TRBV2; j_gene: TRBJ2-6; abundance: .; CDR3nt: TGTGCCAGCGGGACTTCCTTATCTGGGGCCAACGTCCTGACTTTC; CDR3aa: CASGTSLSGANVLTF
d_gene: TRBD2; v_gene: TRBV11-3; j_gene: TRBJ2-1; abundance: .; CDR3nt: TGTGCCAGCAGCTTGGGACTAGGAGGCAATGAGCAGTTCTTC; CDR3aa: CASSLGLGGNEQFF